Reported below is one TCR beta chain. Its antigen has not been determined. Base qualities are not at hand, and no much larger clone is one base apart. CDR1 and CDR2, looked up from the germline V gene, are SNHLY and FYNNEI. After removal of 4 bases from V and 4 bases from J, the junction retains 5 bases not matched to a gene. The CDR3 runs 14 amino acids, cysteine and phenylalanine included. CDR3 DNA only is kept here, 42 bases in frame from base 1. One collaborating source in Seattle enrolled patients during active infection and followed them longitudinally through the course of disease. The collaborating institutions used their own protocols to collect whole blood in K2EDTA tubes. For TCRbeta analysis, collaborators shipped samples as frozen whole blood, isolated PBMCs, or DNA extracted from either of those sample types. This specimen comes from a study of blood T cell repertoires in COVID-19 (dated by TCRdb to 2018 to 2020). At the level of the whole study: Collaborator samples came from the United States, Italy and Spain and covered acute and convalescent phases of COVID-19. The prospective study material was composed of cDNA or gDNA derived from T cells, B-cell-depleted T cells, or PBMCs. Deeply sampled blood TCRbeta repertoires from subjects exposed to, actively infected with, or recovered from COVID-19 were included in the dataset. The repertoires were made available in a free public database intended to serve as a resource for research on the immune response to SARS-CoV-2. Samples were obtained from the ongoing ImmuneRACE study (first 160 participants) and from over a thousand subjects provided by 6 global collaborators. The sample metadata nearly always contained a de-identified subject ID, COVID-19 status, age in years and sex. Where available, HLA class I and class II types were obtained from metadata supplied by the sample provider rather than from assay-based typing. Study-level results and caveats: The amount of clinical and demographic metadata varied by source and participant and was provided uncurated.

TCRbeta CDR3 regions were amplified from genomic DNA by means of the immunoSEQ Assay, a bias-controlled multiplex PCR. The paper's processing steps were these. The number of nucleated cells in each sample was estimated by amplification of reference gene primers within the assay. To quantify the absolute abundance of each unique TCRbeta CDR3 rearrangement, sequence reads were collapsed and filtered. Productive Simpson clonality was computed per sample as the square root of Simpson's diversity index over productive rearrangements. As stored in TCRdb, this immuneACCESS dataset retains in-frame rearrangements with V and J assigned. A fraction of the clones does not appear; measured against another copy, unresolved V genes explain less than half of the discrepancy, and the remainder lacks a known reason. V and J calls and clone size are given by that table; D and trimming were obtained from the DNA. Here the sample has about 180,000 clones; 81% occur a single time. The ten biggest clones cover roughly 10% of the sample.

The rearrangement combines TRBV2 with TRBJ1-2; the central 8 bases match TRBD1. The sequenced material came from peripheral blood. The receptor's source is a woman of 80 years or more with COVID-19, enrolled during active disease. The sequence in DNA is TGTGCCAGCAGTGTCCAGGGGGCGACCTATGGCTACACCTTC. This codes for CASSVQGATYGYTF.